Presented here are 9 T cell receptor beta chains from one specimen sequenced in a study of blood T cell repertoires in COVID-19. Produced via immunoSEQ multiplex PCR; TCRdb's table is partial and in-frame only. This table holds 50,000 or so clones, around nine tenths found once. Sample: peripheral blood. These TCRs come from a human donor with active COVID-19. The donor label of this sample is uncertain.

J is TRBJ2-2 and V is TRBV7-2, with D tentatively TRBD1 (6 bases). V was trimmed by 5 bases and J by 4 bases, leaving 17 bases between them. The germline CDR1 and CDR2 sequences are SGHTA and FQGNSA. CDR3 length equals 16 residues. The CDR3 is CASSPYRAAGTGELFF. DNA of the CDR3: TGTGCCAGCAGCCCTTACAGGGCCGCTGGCACCGGGGAGCTGTTTTTT. Together with reference TRBV7-2 and TRBJ2-2, the CDR3 gives the full variable domain: GAGVSQSPSNKVTEKGKDVELRCDPISGHTALYWYRQSLGQGLEFLIYFQGNSAPDKSGLPSDRFSAERTGGSVSTLTIQRTQQEDSAVYLCASSPYRAAGTGELFFGEGSRLTVL.

The chain joins TRBV4-2 to TRBJ2-7; 7 bases agree with TRBD1. After removal of 4 bases from V and 3 bases from J, the junction contained 6 bases not matched to a gene. The CDR3 spans 14 residues. From germline, CDR1 is LGHNA and CDR2 YNFKEQ. CDR3 sequence: CASSPPGGLYEQYF. The CDR3 nucleotides are TGTGCCAGCAGCCCTCCAGGGGGTCTCTACGAGCAGTACTTC.

J is TRBJ2-3 and V is TRBV18, with D uncertain. Between the trimmed V and J ends, which lost 6 bases and 6 bases, there was a span of 13 bases. This CDR3 comprises 13 residues. Germline V lookup: CDR1 KGHSH, CDR2 LQKENI. The CDR3 region has the DNA TGTGCCAGCTCCTACGACTGGTTTGATACGCAGTATTTT. It codes for CASSYDWFDTQYF.

V is TRBV7-9 and J is TRBJ1-1; 10 bases are a match to TRBD1. Germline-derived CDR1 and CDR2 are SEHNR and FQNEAQ (reference sequence). With V trimmed by 1 base and J by 5 bases, 4 bases remained unmatched. CDR3 length: 15 amino acids. The DNA for the CDR3 is TGTGCCAGCAGCTTAGAGAGGACAGGGGGGACTGAAGCTTTCTTT. It encodes CASSLERTGGTEAFF.

V and J are TRBV4-3 and TRBJ1-3; 8 nucleotides match TRBD1. The CDR3 sequence is 18 residues long. V lost 0 bases and J lost 7; bases outside the gene matches: 14. Germline V lookup: CDR1 LGHNA, CDR2 YSLEER. The CDR3 nucleotides are TGCGCCAGCAGCCAAGATAGGAACGCGGGACAGGCTAGCAACACCATATATTTT. The encoded protein is CASSQDRNAGQASNTIYF.

V gene TRBV24-1 combines with J gene TRBJ2-1; unclear D gene. This CDR3 has 14 residues. The germline gives CDR1 KGHDR, CDR2 SFDVKD. V lost 3 bases to trimming and J lost 2 bases, with 7 bases between them. CDR3 sequence reads: CATSDGGAYNEQFF. CDR3 sequence (DNA): TGTGCCACCAGTGATGGCGGAGCCTACAATGAGCAGTTCTTC.

The rearrangement joins TRBV5-1 to TRBJ1-1, with a tentative D call TRBD1 (6 bases). CDR1 is SGHRS, CDR2 YFSETQ, per germline. V shed 1 base and J shed 2 bases, with 9 bases lying between them. This CDR3 contains 14 residues. The CDR3 reads CASSLRTANTEAFF. CDR3 DNA sequence: TGCGCCAGCAGCTTGCGGACAGCCAACACTGAAGCTTTCTTT.

The CDR3 loop is CASSMKGAFSYEQYF. Written as DNA, the CDR3 is TGTGCCAGTAGTATGAAAGGGGCCTTTTCCTACGAGCAGTACTTC. The rearrangement uses TRBV19 and TRBJ2-7, with a weak D call TRBD1 (5 bases). The germline gives CDR1 LNHDA, CDR2 SQIVND (reference sequence). V shed 3 bases and J shed 1 base, with 13 bases lying between them. The CDR3 covers 15 residues.

The rearrangement links TRBV9 to TRBJ2-7; 8 positions match TRBD1. The V and J ends lost 3 bases and 0 bases, in that order; junction bases with no gene match: 8. The V gene's germline CDR1 is SGDLS and CDR2 YYNGEE. CDR3 length: 16 residues. The CDR3 DNA follows: TGTGCCAGCAGCGCAGGGGGACAGGTTAGCTCCTACGAGCAGTACTTC. Protein product: CASSAGGQVSSYEQYF.